These 14 T cell receptor beta chains came from one sample sequenced in a study of shared clonotypes between healthy human individuals. Clones were read by immunoSEQ multiplex PCR, and TCRdb kept only the in-frame ones, dropping some. The sample has some 1.5 million clones; about 96% are singletons. Sequenced input: naive CD4+ T cells sorted from blood. Subset specified: CD45RA+ positively selected. The source of these receptors is a man aged 30-40 years in good health.

The chain recombines TRBV9 with TRBJ2-5, with D possibly TRBD1 on 6 matching bases. This CDR3 is 18 amino acids long. Germline CDR1 and CDR2: SGDLS and YYNGEE. Deletions cut 1 base from V and 3 bases from J, with 22 bases between. CDR3 coding DNA: TGTGCCAGCAGCGTAAATCCTACGGGGACACTAGGAAAAGAGACCCAGTACTTC. Its translation: CASSVNPTGTLGKETQYF.

CDR3 in amino acids: CASSVTGTGYEQYF. The CDR3 DNA sequence: TGTGCCAGCAGTGTCACCGGGACAGGGTACGAGCAGTACTTC. The J gene is TRBJ2-7, the V gene TRBV6-5; TRBD1 matches 9 bases. There are 14 residues in the CDR3. Germline CDR1 MNHEY, CDR2 SVGAGI. The junction had 6 bases not matched to a gene; V was cut back by 5 bases and J by 4 bases.

J is TRBJ1-4 and V is TRBV5-8; 12 bases map to TRBD1. The junction had 13 bases not matched to a gene; V was cut back by 8 bases and J by 8 bases. CDR1 is SGHTS, CDR2 YDEGEE, per germline. This CDR3 comprises 16 residues. CDR3 DNA: TGTGCCAGTTCCGGGACAGGGGGCCCTGTGAGAGAAAAACTGTTTTTT. Protein: CASSGTGGPVREKLFF.

The gene calls are TRBV6-5 and TRBJ2-1; D is possibly TRBD2 (5 bases). Germline V CDR1 and CDR2: MNHEY, SVGAGI. Trimming left V 5 bases short and J 9 bases short, with 11 bases between. CDR3 length: 12 amino acids. CDR3 protein: CASSPLEGEQFF. As DNA, the CDR3 is TGTGCCAGCAGTCCCTTAGAGGGTGAGCAGTTCTTC.

The chain uses TRBV27 and TRBJ2-4; the D gene is possibly TRBD1 (6 bases). Trimming stripped 0 bases from V and 6 bases from J, with 12 bases between. The CDR3 covers 15 residues. Germline CDR1 MNHEY, CDR2 SMNVEV (reference sequence). CDR3 in DNA: TGTGCCAGCAGTTTATCCCCAGGGGCAGGAAACATTCAGTACTTC. Translated, it gives CASSLSPGAGNIQYF.

This sequence joins TRBV7-9 and TRBJ1-3, with D uncertain. The CDR3 consists of 15 residues. V lost 3 bases and J 0 bases, leaving 9 bases between the germline ends. Germline V gene sequence: CDR1 SEHNR, CDR2 FQNEAQ (reference sequence). Here the CDR3 DNA reads TGTGCCAGCAGCTTGACAACGAGCTCTGGAAACACCATATATTTT. Translation gives CASSLTTSSGNTIYF.

On this clone itself: Distinct nucleotide sequences in the sample also encode this CDR3. The rearrangement links TRBV9 to TRBJ2-5, with D perhaps matching TRBD2 (5 bases). V was shortened by 0 bases and J by 5 bases, with 11 bases between the two germline ends. The CDR3 is made up of 14 amino acids. From germline, CDR1 is SGDLS and CDR2 YYNGEE. The CDR3 coding sequence is TGTGCCAGCAGCGTAGCTGGAGGATTGGAGACCCAGTACTTC. Protein product: CASSVAGGLETQYF.

The chain joins TRBV7-9 to TRBJ2-6; 11 bases fit TRBD1. The CDR3 is made up of 18 amino acids. Germline V CDR1 and CDR2: SEHNR, FQNEAQ (reference sequence). The V gene end was trimmed by 5 bases and the J gene end by 0 bases; junction bases not matched to a gene: 6. The CDR3 nucleotides read TGTGCCAGCAGCCCGGACAGGGGGCCCCTCTCTGGGGCCAACGTCCTGACTTTC. Translated: CASSPDRGPLSGANVLTF. Drawing the rest from reference TRBV7-9 and TRBJ2-6, the complete variable domain is DTGVSQNPRHKITKRGQNVTFRCDPISEHNRLYWYRQTLGQGPEFLTYFQNEAQLEKSRLLSDRFSAERPKGSFSTLEIQRTEQGDSAMYLCASSPDRGPLSGANVLTFGAGSRLTVL.

The chain joins TRBV2 to TRBJ2-7, with unresolved D. Between the trimmed V and J ends, which lost 1 base and 3 bases, there was a span of 7 bases. CDR3 length: 13 amino acids. Germline V gene data show CDR1 as SNHLY and CDR2 as FYNNEI. The CDR3 sequence is CASSEDRDYEQYF. In nucleotides, the CDR3 is TGTGCCAGCAGTGAAGACAGAGACTACGAGCAGTACTTC.

This chain joins TRBV11-3 and TRBJ2-7, with D perhaps given as TRBD1 or TRBD2 (5 bases each). This CDR3 is built from 14 residues. Trimming left V 1 base short and J 3 bases short, with 10 bases between. Germline lookup yields CDR1 SGHNT and CDR2 YENEEA. CDR3: CASSLGPGRYEQYF. The CDR3 nucleotides are TGTGCCAGCAGCTTAGGTCCGGGGCGCTACGAGCAGTACTTC.

The rearrangement joins TRBV30 to TRBJ2-1, with 14 bases that match TRBD2. The V and J ends lost 2 bases and 2 bases, in that order; junction bases with no gene match: 14. This CDR3 has 20 amino acids. Germline V gene lookup returns CDR1 GTSNPN and CDR2 SVGIG (reference sequence). The CDR3 nucleotides are TGTGCCTGGAGTTTCCTAGCGGGACTAGCGGGAGTTGACACCTACAATGAGCAGTTCTTC. It codes for CAWSFLAGLAGVDTYNEQFF.

The rearrangement joins TRBV19 to TRBJ1-2; no reliable D call. Trimming left V 10 bases short and J 4 bases short, with 16 bases between. Germline V gives CDR1 LNHDA, CDR2 SQIVND (reference sequence). This CDR3 is 13 amino acids long. CDR3 coding DNA: TGTGCCAACCACTCCACCTCTCTCTATGGCTACACCTTC. It specifies CANHSTSLYGYTF.

V and J are TRBV29-1 and TRBJ2-7; 11 nucleotides align to TRBD2. Germline V gives CDR1 SQVTM, CDR2 ANQGSEA. This CDR3 region has 14 residues. V shed 4 bases, J shed 7 bases, and the junction held 9 bases outside the gene matches. CDR3 sequence reads: CSVGLAGGRVEQYF. CDR3 nucleotide sequence: TGCAGCGTTGGGTTAGCGGGAGGGCGGGTAGAGCAGTACTTC.

V and J are TRBV29-1 and TRBJ1-3, with a weak D call TRBD1 (5 bases). The CDR3 is made up of 13 amino acids. With 4 bases removed from V and 0 bases from J, the gap between germline ends came to 7 bases. In germline, CDR1 is SQVTM, CDR2 ANQGSEA. This CDR3 reads CSVGGTSGNTIYF. The DNA for the CDR3 is TGCAGCGTTGGGGGGACCTCTGGAAACACCATATATTTT.